This is a list of T cell receptor beta chains from one sample in a study of blood T cell repertoires in COVID-19. Profiling relied on immunoSEQ multiplex PCR, and the TCRdb table lists in-frame clones only, not all of them. The data show some 250,000 clones, more than 80% seen once. The specimen sequenced was peripheral blood. These TCRs come from a man aged 30 to 39 who had recovered from COVID-19. CDR3s include the opening cysteine and the closing phenylalanine or tryptophan. D genes are given only for firm matches. Clone size appears in some rows only: once, few, many, or a class for an expanded clone.

>TRBV7-8|TRBJ2-4|.|.
TGTGCCAGCAGCTTAGATCAGGCGGGAAACATTCAGTACTTC
CASSLDQAGNIQYF
>TRBV3-1/TRBV3-2|TRBJ1-1|.|.
TGTGCCAGCAGCCAAGACCCAGATTGGAGAGCTGAAGCTTTCTTT
CASSQDPDWRAEAFF
>TRBV9|TRBJ1-6|.|.
TGTGCCAGCAGCGTAGTCTGGCAGAATTCACCCCTCCACTTT
CASSVVWQNSPLHF
>TRBV10-3|TRBJ2-7|.|TRBD1
TGTGCCATCAGTGGTTGGGACAGGGAGGCCGAGCAGTACTTC
CAISGWDREAEQYF
>TRBV5-4|TRBJ2-7|.|TRBD1
TGTGCCAGCAGCCAACTCCCGGGACAGTACTACGAGCAGTACTTC
CASSQLPGQYYEQYF
>TRBV6-2/TRBV6-3|TRBJ2-3|.|.
TGTGCCAGCAGCGACAGGAAACTCACAGATACGCAGTATTTT
CASSDRKLTDTQYF
>TRBV4-1|TRBJ1-1|.|.
TGCGCCAGCAGCCCTAGCGACACTGAAGCTTTCTTT
CASSPSDTEAFF
>TRBV10-1|TRBJ2-5|.|TRBD2
TGCGCCAGCAGTGAGTCGGCGGCTGGCGGGGGGTACCAAGAGACCCAGTACTTC
CASSESAAGGGYQETQYF
>TRBV5-1|TRBJ1-2|.|.
TGCGCCAGCAGCTTGGCTGGACTGTCTCTATGGAATGGCTACACCTTC
CASSLAGLSLWNGYTF
>TRBV3-1/TRBV3-2|TRBJ2-3|.|.
TGTGCCAGCAGCCAAGATCTACAGGGGGCCGCTAGCGGGAGCACAGATACGCAGTATTTT
CASSQDLQGAASGSTDTQYF
>TRBV7-4|TRBJ1-3|.|.
TGTGCCAGCAACCCAATCGGCGGTCACTCTGGAAACACCATATATTTT
CASNPIGGHSGNTIYF
>TRBV7-2|TRBJ2-2|.|TRBD2
TGTGCCAGCAGCTCTTACGGGGGGGCCAACACCGGGGAGCTGTTTTTT
CASSSYGGANTGELFF
>TRBV11-3|TRBJ2-2|.|TRBD2
TGTGCCAGCAGCTCCCAAAATAGCGCGGGGGGAGCCGGGGAGCTGTTTTTT
CASSSQNSAGGAGELFF
>TRBV23-1|TRBJ1-4|.|.
TGCGCCAGCAATCCCCGGGACTCTGCAACTAATGAAAAACTGTTTTTT
CASNPRDSATNEKLFF
>TRBV7-6|TRBJ1-1|.|TRBD1
TGTGCCAGCAGTTCAGGGGGCGCGAGGCCTGAAGCTTTCTTT
CASSSGGARPEAFF
>TRBV4-3|TRBJ2-1|.|TRBD1
TGCGCCAGCAGCCCCCGGGACAGGTCCACTGAGCAGTTCTTC
CASSPRDRSTEQFF
>TRBV5-1|TRBJ2-1|.|TRBD2
TGCGCCAGCAGCTTGGAAGCGGGGGGGCCTAATGAGCAGTTCTTC
CASSLEAGGPNEQFF
>TRBV5-1|TRBJ2-3|few|.
TGCGCCAGCAGCCAGGTTACTGGTAGCACAGATACGCAGTATTTT
CASSQVTGSTDTQYF
>TRBV3-1/TRBV3-2|TRBJ2-7|.|.
TGTGCCAGCAGCCAAGTCCCAGGGAACAACGAGCAGTACTTC
CASSQVPGNNEQYF
>TRBV3-1/TRBV3-2|TRBJ2-1|.|TRBD1
TGTGCCAGCAGCCACCGAAGACTACGACAGGGCAATGAGCAGTTCTTC
CASSHRRLRQGNEQFF
>TRBV10-2|TRBJ2-1|.|.
TGCGCCAGCAGTGAGTCAGGGTTCGGGGATAAGTCCCAGTTCTTC
CASSESGFGDKSQFF
>TRBV29-1|TRBJ2-4|once|.
TGCAGCCTAGACCACAGGGTAGGCGGTCGAAACATTCAGTACTTC
CSLDHRVGGRNIQYF
>TRBV21-1|TRBJ1-1|.|.
TGTGCCAGCAGCAAAACTTACAGGGGAGGATGTGAAGCTTTCTTT
CASSKTYRGGCEAFF
>TRBV19|TRBJ2-2|few|.
TGTGCCAGTAGCCGACAGAACACCGGGGAGCTGTTTTTT
CASSRQNTGELFF
>TRBV27|TRBJ2-1|.|TRBD2
TGTGCCAGCAAATCTCGGGGGGGTTCCTACAATGAGCAGTTCTTC
CASKSRGGSYNEQFF
>TRBV10-2|TRBJ2-1|.|.
TGCGCCAGCAGGGACAGCCTTTATTTATACAATGAGCAGTTCTTC
CASRDSLYLYNEQFF
>TRBV4-1|TRBJ2-3|few|.
TGCGCCAGCAGCCTAGGGGGAGGGGCGCCCCCGGCAGATACGCAGTATTTT
CASSLGGGAPPADTQYF
>TRBV29-1|TRBJ2-1|.|.
TGCAGCGTTGAAGATCGCGGGTATGAGCAGTTCTTC
CSVEDRGYEQFF
>TRBV4-2|TRBJ1-3|.|.
TGTGCCAGCAGCCAAGAGGACAGTGACTCTGGAAACACCATATATTTT
CASSQEDSDSGNTIYF
>TRBV7-9|TRBJ1-6|.|.
TGTGCCAGCAGCTCCCCACCGACAGCCTACAATTCACCCCTCCACTTT
CASSSPPTAYNSPLHF
>TRBV5-5|TRBJ1-2|.|.
TGTGCCAGCAGCTTGCAGGGGTTGGGCTATGGCTACACCTTC
CASSLQGLGYGYTF
>TRBV5-1|TRBJ2-7|.|.
TGCGCCAGCTCCTCAGGGGTTACCTACGAGCAGTACTTC
CASSSGVTYEQYF
>TRBV11-2|TRBJ2-1|few|TRBD2
TGTGCCAGCAGCTCTAGCGGGGTGGCCTACAATGAGCAGTTCTTC
CASSSSGVAYNEQFF
>TRBV19|TRBJ2-2|.|TRBD2
TGTGCCAGTAGTATCACTTTTAGAGGGGAGGGGAACGGGGAGCTGTTTTTT
CASSITFRGEGNGELFF
>TRBV4-3|TRBJ2-3|.|TRBD1
TGCGCCAGCAGCGACACGGGGGCAGGGGGCCGAGGCACAGATACGCAGTATTTT
CASSDTGAGGRGTDTQYF
>TRBV5-4|TRBJ2-7|.|.
TGTGCCAGCAGCTTGGTACAGTCTTTCCACGAGCAGTACTTC
CASSLVQSFHEQYF
>TRBV7-9|TRBJ2-7|.|TRBD1
TGTGCCAGCAGCTTTACCGGGACAGGGGTTATCCACTACGAGCAGTACTTC
CASSFTGTGVIHYEQYF
>TRBV21-1|TRBJ2-2|.|.
TGTGCCAACAGCAAAGCGCCGATAGCGGGGGGGACCGGGGAGCTGTTTTTT
CANSKAPIAGGTGELFF
>TRBV10-1|TRBJ2-1|few|TRBD2
TGCGCCAGCAGCGAGAAACTAGCGGGGCCCGACAATGAGCAGTTCTTC
CASSEKLAGPDNEQFF
>TRBV6-5|TRBJ2-5|.|.
TGTGCCAGCAGATCTAGGGGGTCGGAGACCCAGTACTTC
CASRSRGSETQYF
>TRBV14|TRBJ1-6|few|.
TGTGCCAGCAGCTCAGACTGGAGCTCCTATAATTCACCCCTCCACTTT
CASSSDWSSYNSPLHF
>TRBV9|TRBJ1-2|.|TRBD1
TGTGCCAGCAGTAGGGGGACAGGGGGCGGCTATGGCTACACCTTC
CASSRGTGGGYGYTF
>TRBV3-1/TRBV3-2|TRBJ1-2|.|.
TGTGCCAGCAGCCAAGGATCCCAGGTTCGGGGCTACACCTTC
CASSQGSQVRGYTF
>TRBV10-2|TRBJ2-7|.|.
TGCGCCAGCAGTCCGTATACGACAGGATTGGGCTACGAGCAGTACTTC
CASSPYTTGLGYEQYF
>TRBV11-2|TRBJ1-2|.|.
TGTGCCAGCAGCTACGACAGGTCTAACTATGGCTACACCTTC
CASSYDRSNYGYTF
>TRBV6-5|TRBJ2-2|.|TRBD2
TGTGCCAGCAGTTACCGGGGGGGGACCGGGGAGCTGTTTTTT
CASSYRGGTGELFF
>TRBV7-6|TRBJ2-2|.|TRBD1
TGTGCCAGCAGCTATACAGGGGGCTTTAGCACCGGGGAGCTGTTTTTT
CASSYTGGFSTGELFF
>TRBV5-1|TRBJ1-1|many|TRBD1
TGCGCCAGCAGGGAAGATACAGGGGTGAACACTGAAGCTTTCTTT
CASREDTGVNTEAFF
>TRBV6-8|TRBJ2-7|.|TRBD2
TGTGCCAGTCCGAGACTAGCGGGGGCCACCTCCTACGAGCAGTACTTC
CASPRLAGATSYEQYF
>TRBV6-1|TRBJ2-5|.|.
TGTGCCAGCAGTGAAGCGCTTCGGGGGACGGGGGAGACCCAGTACTTC
CASSEALRGTGETQYF
>TRBV11-2|TRBJ2-4|.|TRBD2
TGTGCCAGCAGCGCCCGGACTAGCGGGGAAAACATTCAGTACTTC
CASSARTSGENIQYF
>TRBV7-2|TRBJ2-5|.|.
TGTGCCAGCAGCTTAGCTGGAGCAGGGTGGCAAGAGACCCAGTACTTC
CASSLAGAGWQETQYF
>TRBV7-8|TRBJ1-2|.|TRBD1
TGTGCCAGCAGCTCAAACTGGGACAGGATCGCTAACTATGGCTACACCTTC
CASSSNWDRIANYGYTF
>TRBV19|TRBJ1-2|.|.
TGTGCCAGTAGTATGGGTTCGGGGGGCAACTATGGCTACACCTTC
CASSMGSGGNYGYTF
>TRBV4-3|TRBJ2-2|.|.
TGCGCCAGCAGCCAAGACTCCAGTTACACCGGGGAGCTGTTTTTT
CASSQDSSYTGELFF
>TRBV7-2|TRBJ2-5|.|.
TGTGCCAGCAGCCATGGGACGGAGAAGGGACTCCGATGGGAGACCCAGTACTTC
CASSHGTEKGLRWETQYF
>TRBV27|TRBJ1-1|.|.
TGTGCCAGCAGTTTATCGAGAGGTAACACTGAAGCTTTCTTT
CASSLSRGNTEAFF
>TRBV13|TRBJ2-1|.|TRBD1
TGTGCCAGCAGCTGGGGACAGGGAAATAACAATGAGCAGTTCTTC
CASSWGQGNNNEQFF
>TRBV9|TRBJ1-5|.|.
TGTGCCAGCAGCGTAGAGACTTATCCGAGTAGCAATCAGCCCCAGCATTTT
CASSVETYPSSNQPQHF
>TRBV18|TRBJ2-7|.|TRBD1
TGTGCCAGCTCACGCTCCGGGACAGGGGGCTACGAGCAGTACTTC
CASSRSGTGGYEQYF